The 16 T cell receptor beta chains presented below share a single source sample, sequenced in a study of OX40 agonist ivuxolimab in advanced cancers. Sequenced by immunoSEQ multiplex PCR; TCRdb stores in-frame clones only, minus some. This sample has tens of thousands of clones, with 70% to 90% found just once. The sample in question was CD4+ or CD8+ T cells sorted from blood, obtained in a trial of the OX40 agonist ivuxolimab. All receptors derive from an adult with an advanced solid tumor such as melanoma, head and neck, liver or kidney cancer.

The chain employs TRBV9 and TRBJ2-1, with TRBD1 matching 7 bases. CDR1 is SGDLS and CDR2 is YYNGEE in the germline V gene. V was pared by 4 bases and J by 4 bases, with 11 bases of the junction left unmatched. The length of the CDR3 is 16 residues. This CDR3 is CASSPRQGMTYNEQFF. The CDR3 nucleotides are TGTGCCAGCAGCCCCAGACAGGGAATGACTTACAATGAGCAGTTCTTC.

V is TRBV29-1 and J is TRBJ2-3; a possible D gene is TRBD2 (5 bases). The CDR3 totals 14 residues. Germline-derived CDR1 and CDR2 are SQVTM and ANQGSEA. V lost 4 bases and J lost 7, with 18 bases in between. CDR3 sequence reads: CSVGGSGVPNTQYF. As DNA, the CDR3 is TGCAGCGTTGGCGGGTCAGGAGTCCCCAATACGCAGTATTTT.

This chain links TRBV28 with TRBJ1-1; unclear D gene. This CDR3 spans 15 amino acids. V lost 7 bases and J lost 5, with 20 bases in between. Germline values: CDR1 MDHEN, CDR2 SYDVKM. The CDR3 region is CASKSGSGPGTEAFF. CDR3 in DNA: TGTGCCAGCAAGTCGGGCAGTGGGCCGGGAACTGAAGCTTTCTTT.

J is TRBJ2-2 and V is TRBV18, with D hard to call. The CDR3 has 13 residues. Trimming shortened V by 0 bases and J by 7 bases, and 6 bases separated the two germline ends. Germline-derived CDR1 and CDR2 are KGHSH and LQKENI. CDR3 amino acids: CASSPPSYGELFF. The DNA for the CDR3 is TGTGCCAGCTCACCACCAAGTTACGGGGAGCTGTTTTTT.

CDR3 in DNA: TGTGCCATCAGTGAGGGGGGAATGGGCAATCAGCCCCAGCATTTT. Translated: CAISEGGMGNQPQHF. This sequence joins TRBV10-3 and TRBJ1-5; D is perhaps TRBD1 (5 bases). Germline lookup yields CDR1 ENHRY and CDR2 SYGVKD. CDR3 length equals 15 residues. V lost 2 bases, J lost 2 bases, and 10 bases lay in between.

The chain couples TRBV10-2 to TRBJ2-3; 9 nucleotides agree with TRBD1. Germline assignment: CDR1 WSHSY and CDR2 SAAADI. The CDR3 loop spans 14 amino acids. V shed 6 bases and J 3 bases; nucleotides not matched to a gene: 4. CDR3 residues: CASRDRGSTDTQYF. DNA of the CDR3: TGCGCCAGCAGGGACAGGGGAAGTACAGATACGCAGTATTTT.

The chain couples TRBV10-3 to TRBJ2-1, with 7 bases that match TRBD1. The CDR3 length is 13 residues. The J segment lost 4 bases and the V segment lost 7 bases, leaving 4 bases of the junction unmatched. The germline CDR1 and CDR2 sequences are ENHRY and SYGVKD. CDR3 loop: CAITGTDYNEQFF. The CDR3, as DNA: TGTGCCATCACCGGGACAGATTACAATGAGCAGTTCTTC.

V usage is TRBV9 and J usage is TRBJ2-5, with a tentative D call TRBD2 (6 bases). Germline assignment: CDR1 SGDLS and CDR2 YYNGEE. Trimming stripped 4 bases from V and 4 bases from J, with 17 bases between. This CDR3 comprises 15 residues. The CDR3 coding sequence is TGTGCCAGCAGCCCTCGGGGGACCCGGGGAGAGACCCAGTACTTC. Encoded protein: CASSPRGTRGETQYF. Based on the CDR3 plus reference TRBV9 and TRBJ2-5, the full variable domain is DSGVTQTPKHLITATGQRVTLRCSPRSGDLSVYWYQQSLDQGLQFLIQYYNGEERAKGNILERFSAQQFPDLHSELNLSSLELGDSALYFCASSPRGTRGETQYFGPGTRLLVL.

The sample holds a few counts of this clone. The chain combines TRBV19 with TRBJ2-5, with unresolved D. Trimming took 5 bases from V and 2 from J, leaving 9 bases between them. Germline CDR1 is LNHDA and CDR2 is SQIVND (reference sequence). The CDR3 sequence is 13 residues long. DNA for the CDR3: TGTGCCAGTAGTTGGACGCCACAAGAGACCCAGTACTTC. Translating it yields CASSWTPQETQYF.

V gene TRBV7-2 combines with J gene TRBJ2-1; no definite D call. This CDR3 has 13 residues. V was shortened by 4 bases and J by 5 bases, with 9 bases between the two germline ends. Germline CDR1 is SGHTA and CDR2 is FQGNSA. The CDR3 coding sequence is TGTGCCAGCAGCTCTGTGGGTGACAATGAGCAGTTCTTC. As protein: CASSSVGDNEQFF.

The chain combines TRBV7-3 with TRBJ2-5; 9 positions match TRBD1. V trimming: 5 bases; J trimming: 3 bases; junction bases outside the gene matches: 1. The length of the CDR3 is 13 residues. CDR1 SGHTA and CDR2 FQGTGA come from the germline V gene. CDR3 sequence reads: CASSRDREETQYF. The DNA of the CDR3 is TGTGCCAGCAGCCGGGACAGGGAAGAGACCCAGTACTTC.

The rearrangement uses TRBV15 and TRBJ1-2; D is uncertain. There are 15 residues in the CDR3. The V gene lost 0 bases and the J gene lost 3 bases, with 11 bases spanning the gap. CDR1 LNHNV and CDR2 YYDKDF come from the germline V gene (reference sequence). CDR3 region: CATSRDIKRDYGYTF. CDR3 bases: TGTGCCACCAGCAGAGATATTAAAAGGGACTATGGCTACACCTTC.

In this sample, this clone turned up a few times. The V and J genes are TRBV5-1 and TRBJ2-1; tentatively, D is TRBD2 (6 bases). Germline values: CDR1 SGHRS, CDR2 YFSETQ. This CDR3 is 15 amino acids long. Trimming removed 0 bases at V and 0 bases at J, with 7 bases between. The CDR3 loop reads CASSLDGSSYNEQFF. In DNA, the CDR3 is TGCGCCAGCAGCTTGGACGGGAGCTCCTACAATGAGCAGTTCTTC.

The chain links TRBV11-2 to TRBJ2-3; TRBD2 agrees at 8 bases. Germline V gene data show CDR1 as SGHAT and CDR2 as FQNNGV. V was clipped by 2 bases and J by 9 bases; unmatched bases: 7. This CDR3 has 14 residues. The CDR3 DNA follows: TGTGCCAGCAGCTTACAGGGACTAGTTCAGACGCAGTATTTT. Protein sequence: CASSLQGLVQTQYF.

The chain employs TRBV28 and TRBJ2-3; tentatively, D is TRBD1 (6 bases). The germline CDR1 and CDR2 sequences are MDHEN and SYDVKM. The CDR3 has 16 amino acids. The V end lost 4 bases, the J end lost 0 bases, and 14 bases lay between the germline ends. The CDR3 region is CASSSLGQPSTDTQYF. CDR3 DNA: TGTGCCAGCAGTTCCCTCGGACAGCCTAGCACAGATACGCAGTATTTT.

The V call is TRBV4-1, the J call TRBJ2-3; perhaps TRBD2 as D (5 bases). This CDR3 is 15 amino acids long. Germline V gene sequence: CDR1 MGHRA, CDR2 YSYEKL. Trimming took 1 base from V and 4 from J, leaving 12 bases between them. The CDR3, as DNA: TGCGCCAGCAGCCAAGTGCACGGGATAGCAGATACGCAGTATTTT. Residues: CASSQVHGIADTQYF.